A selection of T cell receptor beta chains follows, all from one sample in a study of blood T cell repertoires in COVID-19. This table comes from immunoSEQ multiplex PCR, and its TCRdb copy is limited to in-frame clones, with some not included. In the table there are more than 120,000 clones, approximately 88% of which are singletons. Specimen: peripheral blood. Receptors originate from a human donor in a cohort sampled during active COVID-19. CDR3s include the opening cysteine and the closing phenylalanine or tryptophan. Fields, in order: D gene, J gene, clone size, V gene, CDR3 protein, CDR3 DNA. D genes are given only for firm matches. A clone size is listed for some rows: how often the clone was seen (once, few, many), or a class if it is expanded.

D gene: TRBD1; J gene: TRBJ1-3; clone size: .; V gene: TRBV30; CDR3 protein: CAWSWAGGFSRNTIYF; CDR3 DNA: TGTGCCTGGAGTTGGGCAGGGGGCTTTAGTAGAAACACCATATATTTT
D gene: TRBD1; J gene: TRBJ2-2; clone size: .; V gene: TRBV19; CDR3 protein: CASEPRTGRRGGELFF; CDR3 DNA: TGTGCCAGTGAACCCCGGACAGGGAGAAGGGGCGGGGAGCTGTTTTTT
D gene: .; J gene: TRBJ1-6; clone size: .; V gene: TRBV7-8; CDR3 protein: CASSPFESSYNSPLHF; CDR3 DNA: TGTGCCAGCAGCCCCTTCGAGAGCTCCTATAATTCACCCCTCCACTTT
D gene: .; J gene: TRBJ2-3; clone size: .; V gene: TRBV6-5; CDR3 protein: CASSYLRGDTQYF; CDR3 DNA: TGTGCCAGCAGTTACTTGCGGGGAGATACGCAGTATTTT
D gene: .; J gene: TRBJ1-1; clone size: .; V gene: TRBV27; CDR3 protein: CASSLYTGNTEAFF; CDR3 DNA: TGTGCCAGCAGTTTGTATACAGGGAACACTGAAGCTTTCTTT
D gene: .; J gene: TRBJ2-3; clone size: .; V gene: TRBV5-1; CDR3 protein: CASSSPPGHGSPSTDTQYF; CDR3 DNA: TGCGCCAGCAGCTCACCCCCTGGACACGGCAGTCCTAGCACAGATACGCAGTATTTT
D gene: TRBD2; J gene: TRBJ2-2; clone size: .; V gene: TRBV14; CDR3 protein: CASRLAGGANTGELFF; CDR3 DNA: TGTGCCAGCCGACTAGCGGGGGGCGCGAACACCGGGGAGCTGTTTTTT
D gene: TRBD2; J gene: TRBJ2-6; clone size: .; V gene: TRBV5-6; CDR3 protein: CASRERGFSGANVLTF; CDR3 DNA: TGTGCCAGCAGAGAGCGGGGTTTCTCTGGGGCCAACGTCCTGACTTTC
D gene: .; J gene: TRBJ1-2; clone size: .; V gene: TRBV6-5; CDR3 protein: CASSWTAGYYGYTF; CDR3 DNA: TGTGCCAGCAGCTGGACAGCCGGGTACTATGGCTACACCTTC
D gene: .; J gene: TRBJ2-3; clone size: .; V gene: TRBV7-2; CDR3 protein: CASSLVWGVGDTQYF; CDR3 DNA: TGTGCCAGCAGCTTAGTGTGGGGGGTTGGAGATACGCAGTATTTT
D gene: .; J gene: TRBJ2-1; clone size: .; V gene: TRBV12-5; CDR3 protein: CASGLARAGNEQFF; CDR3 DNA: TGTGCTAGTGGTTTAGCCCGGGCGGGGAATGAGCAGTTCTTC
D gene: TRBD1; J gene: TRBJ1-4; clone size: .; V gene: TRBV5-1; CDR3 protein: CASSPIHRDRNEKLFF; CDR3 DNA: TGCGCCAGCAGCCCAATCCACCGGGACAGAAATGAAAAACTGTTTTTT
D gene: .; J gene: TRBJ2-1; clone size: .; V gene: TRBV4-1; CDR3 protein: CASSPLNLVNYNEQFF; CDR3 DNA: TGCGCCAGCAGCCCCCTTAACCTAGTAAACTACAATGAGCAGTTCTTC
D gene: TRBD1; J gene: TRBJ2-7; clone size: .; V gene: TRBV24-1; CDR3 protein: CATSDPRDRDYEQYF; CDR3 DNA: TGTGCCACCAGTGATCCCCGGGACAGGGACTACGAGCAGTACTTC
D gene: TRBD2; J gene: TRBJ2-7; clone size: .; V gene: TRBV5-5; CDR3 protein: CASSLVATSGYEQYF; CDR3 DNA: TGTGCCAGCAGCTTGGTGGCGACTAGCGGATACGAGCAGTACTTC
D gene: .; J gene: TRBJ1-1; clone size: .; V gene: TRBV3-1/TRBV3-2; CDR3 protein: CASSQVSNTEAFF; CDR3 DNA: TGTGCCAGCAGCCAAGTTTCTAACACTGAAGCTTTCTTT
D gene: .; J gene: TRBJ2-2; clone size: .; V gene: TRBV19; CDR3 protein: CASSIGGIAGELFF; CDR3 DNA: TGTGCCAGTAGTATCGGAGGGATCGCCGGGGAGCTGTTTTTT
D gene: .; J gene: TRBJ1-2; clone size: .; V gene: TRBV4-2; CDR3 protein: CASSQDGRRSYGYTF; CDR3 DNA: TGTGCCAGCAGCCAAGATGGGAGGAGGAGCTATGGCTACACCTTC
D gene: .; J gene: TRBJ2-7; clone size: .; V gene: TRBV4-2; CDR3 protein: CASSQDLGSEQYF; CDR3 DNA: TGTGCCAGCAGCCAAGATTTGGGCTCCGAGCAGTACTTC
D gene: .; J gene: TRBJ2-7; clone size: .; V gene: TRBV6-5; CDR3 protein: CASSYNRYEQYF; CDR3 DNA: TGTGCCAGCAGTTACAATCGTTACGAGCAGTACTTC
D gene: TRBD1; J gene: TRBJ2-5; clone size: .; V gene: TRBV27; CDR3 protein: CASSSGPGTGGETQYF; CDR3 DNA: TGTGCCAGCAGTTCCGGGCCCGGGACAGGGGGCGAGACCCAGTACTTC
D gene: .; J gene: TRBJ1-6; clone size: .; V gene: TRBV19; CDR3 protein: CAGRTNSPLHF; CDR3 DNA: TGTGCCGGACGGACAAATTCACCCCTCCACTTT
D gene: TRBD1; J gene: TRBJ1-2; clone size: .; V gene: TRBV6-5; CDR3 protein: CASRTTMRQGYGYTF; CDR3 DNA: TGTGCCAGCAGAACCACGATGAGACAGGGATATGGCTACACCTTC
D gene: .; J gene: TRBJ2-5; clone size: .; V gene: TRBV15; CDR3 protein: CATSLAEQETQYF; CDR3 DNA: TGTGCCACCAGCTTAGCGGAGCAAGAGACCCAGTACTTC
D gene: .; J gene: TRBJ1-4; clone size: .; V gene: TRBV9; CDR3 protein: CASSVGTASGNEKLFF; CDR3 DNA: TGTGCCAGCAGCGTAGGAACAGCCTCCGGTAATGAAAAACTGTTTTTT
D gene: TRBD1; J gene: TRBJ2-1; clone size: .; V gene: TRBV5-3; CDR3 protein: CARSWDRGNEQFF; CDR3 DNA: TGTGCCAGAAGCTGGGACAGGGGAAATGAGCAGTTCTTC
D gene: .; J gene: TRBJ1-2; clone size: .; V gene: TRBV27; CDR3 protein: CASSLHDPNPYNYGYTF; CDR3 DNA: TGTGCCAGCAGTTTACACGATCCCAACCCCTATAACTATGGCTACACCTTC
D gene: TRBD2; J gene: TRBJ2-3; clone size: .; V gene: TRBV4-2; CDR3 protein: CASSQASEGSGGTDTQYF; CDR3 DNA: TGTGCCAGCAGCCAAGCCTCCGAGGGTAGCGGGGGGACAGATACGCAGTATTTT
D gene: TRBD2; J gene: TRBJ2-7; clone size: .; V gene: TRBV11-2; CDR3 protein: CASSLDRGLAGAVREQYF; CDR3 DNA: TGTGCCAGCAGCTTAGATCGGGGACTAGCGGGGGCGGTTAGGGAGCAGTACTTC
D gene: .; J gene: TRBJ2-3; clone size: once; V gene: TRBV18; CDR3 protein: CASSPQVLQADTQYF; CDR3 DNA: TGTGCCAGCTCACCCCAGGTGCTCCAGGCAGATACGCAGTATTTT
D gene: .; J gene: TRBJ2-7; clone size: .; V gene: TRBV18; CDR3 protein: CASSIFRDISYEQYF; CDR3 DNA: TGTGCCAGCTCAATCTTCCGGGACATTAGCTACGAGCAGTACTTC
D gene: .; J gene: TRBJ1-3; clone size: .; V gene: TRBV6-1; CDR3 protein: CASSEGGTSSSGNTIYF; CDR3 DNA: TGTGCCAGCAGTGAAGGGGGCACTTCGAGCTCTGGAAACACCATATATTTT
D gene: .; J gene: TRBJ1-1; clone size: .; V gene: TRBV19; CDR3 protein: CASSISGRTEAFF; CDR3 DNA: TGTGCCAGTAGTATCTCCGGGAGGACTGAAGCTTTCTTT